These 31 T cell receptor beta chains originate from one sample sequenced in a study of cytomegalovirus exposure and HLA in healthy donors (dated by TCRdb to 2017 to 2019). Receptor amplification or capture employed the immunoSEQ multiplex PCR assay. For the multiplex PCR, a mixture combining 60 forward primers for TCR Vbeta segments and 13 reverse primers for TCR Jbeta segments was used. In TCRdb, the immuneACCESS table is reduced to in-frame sequences with V and J assigned. These tables do not hold every clone; where another copy was compared, an unresolved V gene accounts for under half, and the others remain unexplained. The sample table contains about 170,000 clones; only one count was recorded for 60% to 85% of them. The top ten clonotypes cover around 3% of the sample. Specimen: PBMCs. Every receptor here comes from a female donor in good health and CMV-seronegative.

This chain connects TRBV28 to TRBJ2-5; TRBD2 matches at 13 bases. Germline V gene sequence: CDR1 MDHEN, CDR2 SYDVKM. The J segment lost 5 bases and the V segment lost 6 bases, leaving 6 bases of the junction unmatched. This CDR3 comprises 15 residues. CDR3 DNA: TGTGCCAGCAGGCTGGGACTAGCGGGGTGGGAGACCCAGTACTTC. The encoded protein is CASRLGLAGWETQYF. Looking up the rest from reference TRBV28 and TRBJ2-5 gives the full variable domain: DVKVTQSSRYLVKRTGEKVFLECVQDMDHENMFWYRQDPGLGLRLIYFSYDVKMKEKGDIPEGYSVSREKKERFSLILESASTNQTSMYLCASRLGLAGWETQYFGPGTRLLVL.

The rearrangement uses TRBV19 and TRBJ1-5; maybe TRBD1 (6 bases). This CDR3 is 16 amino acids long. Trimming stripped 3 bases from V and 3 bases from J, with 15 bases between. Germline loops: CDR1 LNHDA, CDR2 SQIVND (reference sequence). CDR3 bases: TGTGCCAGTAGTATCGGCGGGGGGGCGGTCAATCAGCCCCAGCATTTT. Residues: CASSIGGGAVNQPQHF.

The CDR3 nucleotides are TGTGCCAGCAGCTTGGACTCCGCCTTTCTGATGACCCAGTACTTC. Translated: CASSLDSAFLMTQYF. The gene calls are TRBV5-6 and TRBJ2-5; no clear D. V was cut by 0 bases and J by 7 bases, with 16 bases left in between. The CDR3 runs 15 residues. Germline V gene lookup returns CDR1 SGHDT and CDR2 YYEEEE.

The V call is TRBV7-9, the J call TRBJ1-2; no reliable D call. V was shortened by 5 bases and J by 2 bases, with 12 bases between the two germline ends. This CDR3 spans 14 amino acids. The germline V gene encodes CDR1 SEHNR and CDR2 FQNEAQ (reference sequence). The CDR3 nucleotides read TGTGCCAGCAGCCCGAGGACTGACAACTATGGCTACACCTTC. Amino acid sequence: CASSPRTDNYGYTF.

Notes on this clone: Other DNA sequences in this specimen translate into the identical CDR3. The gene calls are TRBV28 and TRBJ2-2; weak D call: TRBD1 (6 bases). Germline V CDR1 and CDR2: MDHEN, SYDVKM. The CDR3 extends over 15 amino acids. With 3 bases removed from V and 5 bases from J, the gap between germline ends came to 13 bases. The CDR3: CASSLGRGDTGELFF. CDR3 coding DNA: TGTGCCAGCAGTTTGGGCAGGGGAGATACCGGGGAGCTGTTTTTT. Variable domain in full (rest from reference TRBV28 and TRBJ2-2): DVKVTQSSRYLVKRTGEKVFLECVQDMDHENMFWYRQDPGLGLRLIYFSYDVKMKEKGDIPEGYSVSREKKERFSLILESASTNQTSMYLCASSLGRGDTGELFFGEGSRLTVL.

This clone was found a few times. CDR3 DNA: TGTGCCAGCAGCGTAACAGGGGGCGAAAAACTGTTTTTT. It is translated as CASSVTGGEKLFF. The V call is TRBV7-2, the J call TRBJ1-4; 9 nucleotides agree with TRBD1. The ends lost 5 bases at V and 8 bases at J; junction bases unmatched: 3. The CDR3 length is 13 residues. From germline, CDR1 is SGHTA and CDR2 FQGNSA.

The J gene is TRBJ2-3, the V gene TRBV29-1; D remains ambiguous. This CDR3 spans 13 amino acids. V dropped 6 bases and J dropped 3 bases, with 13 bases sitting between them. CDR1 and CDR2 (germline): SQVTM, ANQGSEA. CDR3 sequence (DNA): TGCAGCGTCACCGAGGCAAAGACAGATACGCAGTATTTT. Translating gives CSVTEAKTDTQYF.

The rearrangement uses TRBV5-1 and TRBJ1-4; 9 nucleotides agree with TRBD1. Germline assignment: CDR1 SGHRS and CDR2 YFSETQ. The CDR3 is 16 amino acids. The V and J ends lost 5 bases and 4 bases, in that order; junction bases with no gene match: 9. The CDR3 region has the DNA TGCGCCAGCAGGGCACAGGGGGCGGCATTTAATGAAAAACTGTTTTTT. Its protein product is CASRAQGAAFNEKLFF.

This chain connects TRBV18 to TRBJ2-7; 9 bases line up with TRBD1. Germline V gives CDR1 KGHSH, CDR2 LQKENI. The ends lost 3 bases at V and 3 bases at J; junction bases unmatched: 6. This CDR3 spans 15 amino acids. DNA of the CDR3: TGTGCCAGCTCACCTCGAGGGGACAGGGACTACGAGCAGTACTTC. This codes for CASSPRGDRDYEQYF. Variable domain in full (rest from reference TRBV18 and TRBJ2-7): NAGVMQNPRHLVRRRGQEARLRCSPMKGHSHVYWYRQLPEEGLKFMVYLQKENIIDESGMPKERFSAEFPKEGPSILRIQQVVRGDSAAYFCASSPRGDRDYEQYFGPGTRLTVT.

The chain uses TRBV18 and TRBJ2-1, with 10 positions matching TRBD2. This CDR3 contains 18 residues. J was trimmed by 6 bases and V by 3 bases; bases with no gene match: 14. The germline CDR1 and CDR2 sequences are KGHSH and LQKENI. The CDR3 DNA is TGTGCCAGCTCACCCCGCCTAGCGGGAGACACAGCTAGCAATGAGCAGTTCTTC. Translating it yields CASSPRLAGDTASNEQFF.

This chain connects TRBV9 to TRBJ2-7; 8 bases agree with TRBD1. The germline V gene encodes CDR1 SGDLS and CDR2 YYNGEE. The CDR3 has 15 amino acids. V was pared by 3 bases and J by 0 bases, with 5 bases of the junction left unmatched. In DNA form, the CDR3 reads TGTGCCAGCAGCGGGGGACAGGCCGCCTCCTACGAGCAGTACTTC. This translates into CASSGGQAASYEQYF.

The chain's CDR3 is CASSLEDTGELFF. As DNA, the CDR3 is TGCGCCAGCAGCTTAGAGGACACCGGGGAGCTGTTTTTT. This chain links TRBV5-1 with TRBJ2-2; D ambiguous. This CDR3 is 13 amino acids long. Germline assignment: CDR1 SGHRS and CDR2 YFSETQ. The V and J ends lost 2 bases and 3 bases respectively, with 5 bases between them.

V is TRBV28 and J is TRBJ1-1, with a possible D match to TRBD1 (5 bases). Germline CDR1 reads MDHEN; CDR2 reads SYDVKM. Trimming left V 6 bases short and J 5 bases short, with 19 bases between. The CDR3 is made up of 15 amino acids. The CDR3 sequence is CASSVLWGGRTEAFF. For the CDR3, the DNA is TGTGCCAGCAGCGTACTATGGGGGGGTAGGACTGAAGCTTTCTTT.

This clone has just one count. The chain uses TRBV5-1 and TRBJ2-7, with 7 bases fitting TRBD1. The CDR3 consists of 13 residues. Unmatched junction bases numbered 4, after V lost 7 bases and J lost 0 bases. Germline lookup yields CDR1 SGHRS and CDR2 YFSETQ. For the CDR3, the DNA is TGCGCCAGCGAGGGGGACAGCTCCTACGAGCAGTACTTC. Amino acids: CASEGDSSYEQYF.

Here the CDR3 DNA reads TGTGCCAGCAGCTTAATGGAGGTCCTTTCAGGGACCCAGTACTTC. The encoded protein is CASSLMEVLSGTQYF. This rearrangement joins TRBV7-9 to TRBJ2-5; perhaps TRBD2 as D (5 bases). V shed 2 bases and J shed 7 bases, with 17 bases lying between them. The CDR3 runs 15 residues. The germline gives CDR1 SEHNR, CDR2 FQNEAQ (reference sequence).

This clone was seen only a few times. V and J are TRBV19 and TRBJ2-7, with TRBD1 matching 9 bases. The ends lost 5 bases at V and 3 bases at J; junction bases unmatched: 5. The CDR3 totals 14 residues. In germline, CDR1 is LNHDA, CDR2 SQIVND (reference sequence). In nucleotides, the CDR3 is TGTGCCAGTAGTTCTCGACAGGGGGGCTACGAGCAGTACTTC. It encodes CASSSRQGGYEQYF.

The chain carries TRBV4-2 and TRBJ1-1; possibly TRBD1 for D (5 bases). Trimming took off 6 bases at V and 3 bases at J, with 23 bases between the two ends. CDR3 length: 17 amino acids. Germline V CDR1 and CDR2: LGHNA, YNFKEQ. The CDR3 spells CASSRILGGSKDTEAFF. The CDR3 DNA reads as TGTGCCAGCAGTAGGATTCTCGGGGGGTCGAAGGACACTGAAGCTTTCTTT.

The V and J genes are TRBV7-9 and TRBJ1-4; D uncertain. The CDR3 covers 14 residues. The V end lost 5 bases, the J end lost 0 bases, and 7 bases lay between the germline ends. The germline CDR1 and CDR2 sequences are SEHNR and FQNEAQ (reference sequence). The CDR3: CASSQASTNEKLFF. CDR3 in DNA: TGTGCCAGCAGCCAGGCCTCAACTAATGAAAAACTGTTTTTT.

CDR3 bases: TGTGCCAGCAGCTTAAATCCGGCCTGGGCGTCACCCCTCCACTTT. It specifies CASSLNPAWASPLHF. The chain has TRBV7-3 and TRBJ1-6, with unresolved D. Germline values: CDR1 SGHTA, CDR2 FQGTGA. Trimming removed 1 base from V and 10 bases from J, with 14 bases in between. CDR3 length: 15 residues.

This clone was found a few times. The CDR3 is CASSSYRDRSTEAFF. Written as DNA, the CDR3 is TGTGCCAGCAGCTCGTACAGGGATAGGAGCACTGAAGCTTTCTTT. The chain uses TRBV7-9 and TRBJ1-1; possible D gene TRBD1, 6 bases. From germline, CDR1 is SEHNR and CDR2 FQNEAQ (reference sequence). The CDR3 is made up of 15 amino acids. Trimming removed 4 bases at V and 4 bases at J, with 16 bases between.

This sequence joins TRBV9 and TRBJ2-5; D is undetermined. Germline CDR1 is SGDLS and CDR2 is YYNGEE. V dropped 0 bases and J dropped 2 bases, with 8 bases sitting between them. The CDR3 is 14 residues long. CDR3 sequence (DNA): TGTGCCAGCAGCGTAGGGTGGGCTCAAGAGACCCAGTACTTC. This sequence encodes CASSVGWAQETQYF.

This clone was seen more than once but under ten times. A junction end diverges from the germline sequence, so it may reflect a read error. The CDR3 region has the DNA TGTGCTAGCAGCTTACCGACAGGGGGGGAGACCCAGTACTTC. Translating it yields CASSLPTGGETQYF. The V and J genes are TRBV7-7 and TRBJ2-5; 9 nucleotides line up with TRBD1. Germline V gene sequence: CDR1 SSHAT, CDR2 FNYEAQ (reference sequence). The CDR3 covers 14 residues.

The J gene is TRBJ1-5, the V gene TRBV2; TRBD1 might be the D (5 bases). This CDR3 contains 15 residues. Between the trimmed V and J ends, which lost 6 bases and 4 bases, there was a span of 16 bases. The germline gives CDR1 SNHLY, CDR2 FYNNEI. This chain's CDR3 is CASRPGTWHNQPQHF. The CDR3 DNA is TGTGCCAGCAGGCCCGGGACTTGGCATAATCAGCCCCAGCATTTT. The entire variable domain, with the rest obtained from reference TRBV2 and TRBJ1-5, is as follows: EPEVTQTPSHQVTQMGQEVILRCVPISNHLYFYWYRQILGQKVEFLVSFYNNEISEKSEIFDDQFSVERPDGSNFTLKIRSTKLEDSAMYFCASRPGTWHNQPQHFGDGTRLSIL.

CDR3 residues: CSVEGLAGGPGGELFF. For the CDR3, the DNA is TGCAGCGTCGAGGGACTAGCGGGGGGGCCCGGCGGGGAGCTGTTTTTT. The rearrangement uses TRBV29-1 and TRBJ2-2; TRBD2 agrees at 16 bases. The V gene end was trimmed by 6 bases and the J gene end by 7 bases; junction bases not matched to a gene: 8. Germline lookup yields CDR1 SQVTM and CDR2 ANQGSEA. The CDR3 length is 16 residues.

The J gene is TRBJ2-7, the V gene TRBV6-1; a weak D match, TRBD2 (5 bases). The germline V gene has CDR1 MNHNS and CDR2 SASEGT. The CDR3 is made up of 15 amino acids. Between the trimmed V and J ends, which lost 4 bases and 5 bases, there was a span of 18 bases. DNA for the CDR3: TGTGCCAGCAGTGGGACTGGCGGTGCCCCCCACGAGCAGTACTTC. Residues: CASSGTGGAPHEQYF.

V gene TRBV7-2 combines with J gene TRBJ2-7; 9 nucleotides line up with TRBD2. This CDR3 has 15 amino acids. The trim removed 1 base at V and 4 bases at J, leaving 5 bases unmatched. CDR1 SGHTA and CDR2 FQGNSA come from the germline V gene. The CDR3 region has the DNA TGTGCCAGCAGCTTAGAAGTGCTAGCGGGATACGAGCAGTACTTC. Translating gives CASSLEVLAGYEQYF. Based on the CDR3 plus reference TRBV7-2 and TRBJ2-7, the full variable domain is GAGVSQSPSNKVTEKGKDVELRCDPISGHTALYWYRQSLGQGLEFLIYFQGNSAPDKSGLPSDRFSAERTGGSVSTLTIQRTQQEDSAVYLCASSLEVLAGYEQYFGPGTRLTVT.

This clone appeared a few times. The CDR3 loop reads CASSVARGPRGYGYTF. The CDR3 DNA sequence: TGTGCCAGCAGTGTAGCCAGGGGGCCCAGGGGCTATGGCTACACCTTC. The chain couples TRBV2 to TRBJ1-2; 8 bases match TRBD1. This CDR3 is built from 16 residues. Germline lookup yields CDR1 SNHLY and CDR2 FYNNEI. V trimming: 4 bases; J trimming: 4 bases; junction bases outside the gene matches: 11.

The CDR3 reads CASKALAGAGETQYF. The CDR3 DNA is TGTGCCAGCAAAGCCTTAGCGGGGGCGGGGGAGACCCAGTACTTC. This chain links TRBV5-6 with TRBJ2-5, with 9 bases that match TRBD2. Germline loops: CDR1 SGHDT, CDR2 YYEEEE. Unmatched junction bases numbered 11, after V lost 6 bases and J lost 5 bases. The CDR3 runs 15 residues.

The rearrangement joins TRBV28 to TRBJ2-7, with 8 bases that match TRBD1. J lost 5 bases, V lost 2 bases, and 5 bases had no gene match. Germline loops: CDR1 MDHEN, CDR2 SYDVKM. There are 14 residues in the CDR3. For the CDR3, the DNA is TGTGCCAGCAGTTTAAGACAGGGGAAGGACGAGCAGTACTTC. Its translation is CASSLRQGKDEQYF.

The rearrangement joins TRBV5-1 to TRBJ1-1; D remains ambiguous. Trimming stripped 4 bases from V and 7 bases from J, with 20 bases between. Germline values: CDR1 SGHRS, CDR2 YFSETQ. The CDR3 runs 15 residues. The CDR3 nucleotides read TGCGCCAGCAGCCGCGGCACGGGTACCGAATTTGAAGCTTTCTTT. Its translation: CASSRGTGTEFEAFF.

The gene calls are TRBV5-4 and TRBJ1-3; possible D gene TRBD1, 5 bases. The CDR3 spans 16 residues. The V gene lost 4 bases and the J gene lost 0 bases, with 14 bases spanning the gap. CDR1 and CDR2 from the germline V gene are SGHNT and YYREEE (reference sequence). Here the CDR3 reads CASSVQGVNSGNTIYF. Here the CDR3 DNA reads TGTGCCAGCAGCGTACAAGGGGTTAACTCTGGAAACACCATATATTTT.